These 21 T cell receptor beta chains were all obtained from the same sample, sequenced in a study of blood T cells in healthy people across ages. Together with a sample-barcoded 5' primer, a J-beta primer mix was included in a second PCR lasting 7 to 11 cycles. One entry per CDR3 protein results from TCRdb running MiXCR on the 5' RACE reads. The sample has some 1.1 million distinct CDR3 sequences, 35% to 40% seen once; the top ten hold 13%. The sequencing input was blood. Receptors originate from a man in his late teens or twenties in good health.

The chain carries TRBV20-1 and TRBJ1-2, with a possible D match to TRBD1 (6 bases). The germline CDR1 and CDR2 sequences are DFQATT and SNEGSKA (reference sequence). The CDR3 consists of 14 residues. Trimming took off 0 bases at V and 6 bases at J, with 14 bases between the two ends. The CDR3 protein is CSARDPDRPDGYTF. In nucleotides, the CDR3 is TGCAGTGCTAGAGATCCGGACAGACCAGATGGCTACACCTTC.

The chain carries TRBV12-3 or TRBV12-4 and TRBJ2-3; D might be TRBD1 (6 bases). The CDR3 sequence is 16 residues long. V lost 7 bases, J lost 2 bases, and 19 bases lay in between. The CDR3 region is CASNQRGSGDTDTQYF. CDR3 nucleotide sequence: TGTGCCAGCAATCAGAGGGGGAGTGGGGACACAGATACGCAGTATTTT.

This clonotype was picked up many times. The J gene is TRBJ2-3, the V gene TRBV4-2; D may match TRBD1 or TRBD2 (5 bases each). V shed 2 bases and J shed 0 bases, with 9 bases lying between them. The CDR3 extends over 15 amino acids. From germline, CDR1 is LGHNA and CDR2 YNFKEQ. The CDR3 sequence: CASSQSGPSTDTQYF. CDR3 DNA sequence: TGTGCCAGCAGCCAATCGGGGCCGAGCACAGATACGCAGTATTTT.

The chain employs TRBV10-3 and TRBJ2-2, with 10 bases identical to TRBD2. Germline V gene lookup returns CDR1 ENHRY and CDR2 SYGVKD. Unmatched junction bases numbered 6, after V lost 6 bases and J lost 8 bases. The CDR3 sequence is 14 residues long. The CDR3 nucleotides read TGTGCCATCAGCGATTTAGCGGGAGGTGGGGAGCTGTTTTTT. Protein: CAISDLAGGGELFF.

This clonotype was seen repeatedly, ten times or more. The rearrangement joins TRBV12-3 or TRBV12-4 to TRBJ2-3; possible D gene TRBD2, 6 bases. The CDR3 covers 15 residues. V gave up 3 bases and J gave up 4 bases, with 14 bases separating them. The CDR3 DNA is TGTGCCAGCAGTTTCGCGGGGACCTCGCCAGATACGCAGTATTTT. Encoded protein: CASSFAGTSPDTQYF.

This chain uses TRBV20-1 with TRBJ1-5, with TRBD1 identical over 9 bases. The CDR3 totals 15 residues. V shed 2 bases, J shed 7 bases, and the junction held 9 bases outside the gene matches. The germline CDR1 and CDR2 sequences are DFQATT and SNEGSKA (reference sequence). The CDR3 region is CSARRTGDREQPQHF. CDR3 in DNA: TGCAGTGCTAGACGGACAGGGGACAGGGAACAGCCCCAGCATTTT.

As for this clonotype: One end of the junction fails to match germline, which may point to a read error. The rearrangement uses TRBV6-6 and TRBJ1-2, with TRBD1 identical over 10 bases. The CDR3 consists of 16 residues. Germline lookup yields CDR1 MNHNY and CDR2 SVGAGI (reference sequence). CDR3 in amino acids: CASSFQSGTGVYGCTF. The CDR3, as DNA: TGTGCCAGCAGTTTCCAATCCGGGACAGGGGTCTATGGCTGCACCTTC.

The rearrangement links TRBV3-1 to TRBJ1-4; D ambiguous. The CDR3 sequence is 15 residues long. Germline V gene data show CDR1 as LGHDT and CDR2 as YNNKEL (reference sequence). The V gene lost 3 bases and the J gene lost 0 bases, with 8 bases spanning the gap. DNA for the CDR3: TGTGCCAGCAGCCATGCGGGAGCAACTAATGAAAAACTGTTTTTT. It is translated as CASSHAGATNEKLFF.

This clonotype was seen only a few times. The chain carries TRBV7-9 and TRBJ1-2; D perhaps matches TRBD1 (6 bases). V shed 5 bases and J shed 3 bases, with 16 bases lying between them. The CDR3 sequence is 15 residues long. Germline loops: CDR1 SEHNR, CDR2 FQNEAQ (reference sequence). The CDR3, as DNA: TGTGCCAGCAGCGAAGAAGGGGGACTTTACTATGGCTACACCTTC. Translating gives CASSEEGGLYYGYTF.

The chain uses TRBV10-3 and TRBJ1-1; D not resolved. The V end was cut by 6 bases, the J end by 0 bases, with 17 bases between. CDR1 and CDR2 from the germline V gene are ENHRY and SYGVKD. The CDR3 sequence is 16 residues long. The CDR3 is CAISELDQEMNTEAFF. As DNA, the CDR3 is TGTGCCATCAGCGAGCTCGACCAGGAAATGAACACTGAAGCTTTCTTT.

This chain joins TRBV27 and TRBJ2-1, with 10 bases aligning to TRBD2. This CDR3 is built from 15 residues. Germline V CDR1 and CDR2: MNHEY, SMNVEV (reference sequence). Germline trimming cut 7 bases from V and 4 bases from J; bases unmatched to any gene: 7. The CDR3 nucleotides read TGTGCCAGCACAGGGGCTAGCGGGGGTTACAATGAGCAGTTCTTC. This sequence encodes CASTGASGGYNEQFF.

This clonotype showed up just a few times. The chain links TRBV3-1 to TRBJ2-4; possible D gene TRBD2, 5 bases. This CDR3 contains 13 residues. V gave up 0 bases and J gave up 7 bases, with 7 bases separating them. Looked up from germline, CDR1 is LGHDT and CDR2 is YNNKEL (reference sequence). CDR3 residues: CASSQDTGNIQYF. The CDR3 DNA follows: TGTGCCAGCAGCCAAGATACGGGGAACATTCAGTACTTC.

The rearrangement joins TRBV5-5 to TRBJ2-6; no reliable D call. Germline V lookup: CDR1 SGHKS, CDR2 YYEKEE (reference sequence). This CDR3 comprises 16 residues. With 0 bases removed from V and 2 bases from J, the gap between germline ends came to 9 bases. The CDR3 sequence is CASSLEQLAGANVLTF. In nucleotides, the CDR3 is TGTGCCAGCAGCTTGGAACAGCTGGCTGGGGCCAACGTCCTGACTTTC.

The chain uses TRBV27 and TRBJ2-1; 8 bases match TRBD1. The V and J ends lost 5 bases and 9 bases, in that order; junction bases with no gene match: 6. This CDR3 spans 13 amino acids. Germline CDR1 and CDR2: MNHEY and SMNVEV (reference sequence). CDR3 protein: CASSPRTGLEQFF. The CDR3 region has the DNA TGTGCCAGCAGTCCAAGGACAGGGCTTGAGCAGTTCTTC.

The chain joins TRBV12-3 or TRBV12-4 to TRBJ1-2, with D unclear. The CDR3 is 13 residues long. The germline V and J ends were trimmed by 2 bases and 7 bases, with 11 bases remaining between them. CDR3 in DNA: TGTGCCAGCAGTTTAATCGGAGGATGTGGCTACACCTTC. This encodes CASSLIGGCGYTF.

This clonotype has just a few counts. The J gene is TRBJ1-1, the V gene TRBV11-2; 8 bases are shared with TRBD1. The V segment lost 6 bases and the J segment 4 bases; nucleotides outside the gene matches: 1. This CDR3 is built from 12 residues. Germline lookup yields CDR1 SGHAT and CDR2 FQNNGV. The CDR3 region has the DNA TGTGCCAGCAGGGACAGGGCCACTGAAGCTTTCTTT. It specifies CASRDRATEAFF.

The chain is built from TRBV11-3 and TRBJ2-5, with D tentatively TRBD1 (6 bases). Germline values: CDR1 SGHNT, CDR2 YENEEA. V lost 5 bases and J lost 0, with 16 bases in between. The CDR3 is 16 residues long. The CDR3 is CASSPTGPGDQETQYF. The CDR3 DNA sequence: TGTGCCAGCAGCCCAACCGGTCCAGGGGACCAAGAGACCCAGTACTTC. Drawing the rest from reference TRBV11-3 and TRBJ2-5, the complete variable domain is EAGVVQSPRYKIIEKKQPVAFWCNPISGHNTLYWYLQNLGQGPELLIRYENEEAVDDSQLPKDRFSAERLKGVDSTLKIQPAELGDSAVYLCASSPTGPGDQETQYFGPGTRLLVL.

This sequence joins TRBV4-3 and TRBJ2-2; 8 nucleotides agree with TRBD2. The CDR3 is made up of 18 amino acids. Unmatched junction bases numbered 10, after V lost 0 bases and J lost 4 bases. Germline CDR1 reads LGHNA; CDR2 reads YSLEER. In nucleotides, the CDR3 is TGCGCCAGCAGCCAAGATATCCCGGGACTAGGTCTCACCGGGGAGCTGTTTTTT. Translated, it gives CASSQDIPGLGLTGELFF.

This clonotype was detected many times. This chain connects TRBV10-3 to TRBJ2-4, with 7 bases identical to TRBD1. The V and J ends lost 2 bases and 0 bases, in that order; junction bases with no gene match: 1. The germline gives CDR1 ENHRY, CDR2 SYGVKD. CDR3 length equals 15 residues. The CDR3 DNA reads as TGTGCCATCAGTGAGGACAGGGTAGCCAAAAACATTCAGTACTTC. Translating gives CAISEDRVAKNIQYF.

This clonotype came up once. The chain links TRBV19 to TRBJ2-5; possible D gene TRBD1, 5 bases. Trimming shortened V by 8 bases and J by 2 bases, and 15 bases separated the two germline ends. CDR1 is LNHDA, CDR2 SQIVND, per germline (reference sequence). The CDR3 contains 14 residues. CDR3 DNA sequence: TGTGCCAGTCGTGAGGTGGCAGGGCAAGAGACCCAGTACTTC. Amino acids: CASREVAGQETQYF.

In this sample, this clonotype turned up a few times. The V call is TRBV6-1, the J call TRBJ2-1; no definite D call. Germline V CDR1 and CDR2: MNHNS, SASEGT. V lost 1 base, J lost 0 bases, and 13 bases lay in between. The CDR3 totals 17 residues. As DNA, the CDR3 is TGTGCCAGCAGTGAAGGTGGCTACTGGAGCTCCTACAATGAGCAGTTCTTC. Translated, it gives CASSEGGYWSSYNEQFF.